The 3 T cell receptor beta chains reported below all come from one sample, sequenced in a study of blood T cell repertoires in COVID-19. Produced via immunoSEQ multiplex PCR; TCRdb's table is partial and in-frame only. The sample comprises over 150,000 clones, roughly nine tenths of which are singletons, and roughly 7% rests with the top ten. Sequenced material: PBMCs or T cells enriched from blood (not recorded which). These receptors were obtained from a woman aged 50 to 60 who had recovered from COVID-19.

This clone was detected only once. The chain couples TRBV5-5 to TRBJ2-1; 7 nucleotides agree with TRBD2. The CDR3 runs to 15 residues. The germline V gene encodes CDR1 SGHKS and CDR2 YYEKEE (reference sequence). V was pared by 4 bases and J by 7 bases, with 11 bases of the junction left unmatched. DNA for the CDR3: TGTGCCAGCAGCCCATCCTCGGGAGGCTTTAATGAGCAGTTCTTC. This translates into CASSPSSGGFNEQFF.

V and J are TRBV2 and TRBJ2-1, with a possible D match to TRBD2 (6 bases). The CDR3 totals 14 residues. The V gene lost 7 bases and the J gene lost 7 bases, with 17 bases spanning the gap. Per the germline V gene, CDR1 is SNHLY and CDR2 is FYNNEI. CDR3 sequence reads: CASIGGRSGNEQFF. The CDR3 region has the DNA TGTGCCAGCATAGGAGGGAGATCGGGGAATGAGCAGTTCTTC.

This chain links TRBV4-1 with TRBJ2-7; TRBD2 aligns across 9 bases. Germline CDR1 MGHRA, CDR2 YSYEKL. The V and J ends lost 4 bases and 6 bases, in that order; junction bases with no gene match: 13. There are 16 residues in the CDR3. The CDR3 reads CASSLAGGAGGREQYF. The CDR3 DNA is TGCGCCAGCAGCCTTGCCGGGGGAGCGGGAGGTCGCGAGCAGTACTTC.